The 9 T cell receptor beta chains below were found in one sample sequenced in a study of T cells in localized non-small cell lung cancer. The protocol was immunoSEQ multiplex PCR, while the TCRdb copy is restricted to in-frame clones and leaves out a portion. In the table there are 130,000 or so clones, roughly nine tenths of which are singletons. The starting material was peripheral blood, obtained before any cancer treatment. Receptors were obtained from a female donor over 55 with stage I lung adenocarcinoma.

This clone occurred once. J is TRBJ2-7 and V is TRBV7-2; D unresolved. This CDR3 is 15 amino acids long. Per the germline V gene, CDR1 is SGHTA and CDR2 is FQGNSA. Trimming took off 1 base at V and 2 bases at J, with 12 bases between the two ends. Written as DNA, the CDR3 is TGTGCCAGCAGCTTAGGTGCTGGCGTCCCCTACGAGCAGTACTTC. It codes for CASSLGAGVPYEQYF. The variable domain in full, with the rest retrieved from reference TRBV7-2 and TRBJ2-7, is GAGVSQSPSNKVTEKGKDVELRCDPISGHTALYWYRQSLGQGLEFLIYFQGNSAPDKSGLPSDRFSAERTGGSVSTLTIQRTQQEDSAVYLCASSLGAGVPYEQYFGPGTRLTVT.

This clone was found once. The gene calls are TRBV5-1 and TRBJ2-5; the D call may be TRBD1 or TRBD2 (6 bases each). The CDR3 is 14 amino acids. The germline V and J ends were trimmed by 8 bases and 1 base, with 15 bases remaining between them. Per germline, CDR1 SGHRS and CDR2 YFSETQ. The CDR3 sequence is CASSGAQLQETQYF. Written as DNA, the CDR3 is TGCGCCAGTTCGGGGGCCCAACTCCAAGAGACCCAGTACTTC.

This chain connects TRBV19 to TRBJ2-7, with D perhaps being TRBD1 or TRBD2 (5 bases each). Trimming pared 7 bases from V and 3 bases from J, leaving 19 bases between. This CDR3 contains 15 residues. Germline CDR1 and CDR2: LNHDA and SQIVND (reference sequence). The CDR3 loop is CASTHGRDGLYEQYF. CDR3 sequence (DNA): TGTGCCAGTACCCATGGCAGGGACGGACTCTACGAGCAGTACTTC.

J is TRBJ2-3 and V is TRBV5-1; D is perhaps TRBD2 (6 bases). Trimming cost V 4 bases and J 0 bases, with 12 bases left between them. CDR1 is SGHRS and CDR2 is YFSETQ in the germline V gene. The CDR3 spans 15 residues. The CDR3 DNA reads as TGCGCCAGCAGCCCGGGACTCCTCAGCACAGATACGCAGTATTTT. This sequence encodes CASSPGLLSTDTQYF. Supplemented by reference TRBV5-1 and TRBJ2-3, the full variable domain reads KAGVTQTPRYLIKTRGQQVTLSCSPISGHRSVSWYQQTPGQGLQFLFEYFSETQRNKGNFPGRFSGRQFSNSRSEMNVSTLELGDSALYLCASSPGLLSTDTQYFGPGTRLTVL.

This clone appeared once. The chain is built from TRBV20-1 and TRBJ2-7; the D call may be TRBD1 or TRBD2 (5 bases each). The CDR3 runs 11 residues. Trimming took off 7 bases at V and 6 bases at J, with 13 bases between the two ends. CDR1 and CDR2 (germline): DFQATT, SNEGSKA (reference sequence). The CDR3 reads CSGGRLLEQYF. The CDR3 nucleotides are TGCAGTGGGGGGAGACTACTCGAGCAGTACTTC.

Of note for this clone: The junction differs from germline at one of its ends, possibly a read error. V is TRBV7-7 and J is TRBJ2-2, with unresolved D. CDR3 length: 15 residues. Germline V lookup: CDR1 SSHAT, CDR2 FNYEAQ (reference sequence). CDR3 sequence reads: CASSFSRSNTGELFF. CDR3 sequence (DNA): TGTGCTAGCAGCTTTAGCAGATCGAACACCGGGGAGCTGTTTTTT.

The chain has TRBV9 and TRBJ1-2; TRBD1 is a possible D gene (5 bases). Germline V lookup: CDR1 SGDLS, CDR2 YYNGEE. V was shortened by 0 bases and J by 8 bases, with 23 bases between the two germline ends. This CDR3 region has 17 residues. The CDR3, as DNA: TGTGCCAGCAGCGTAGACTCGGGAGGGGCAGCTCTTGGCGGCTACACCTTC. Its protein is CASSVDSGGAALGGYTF.

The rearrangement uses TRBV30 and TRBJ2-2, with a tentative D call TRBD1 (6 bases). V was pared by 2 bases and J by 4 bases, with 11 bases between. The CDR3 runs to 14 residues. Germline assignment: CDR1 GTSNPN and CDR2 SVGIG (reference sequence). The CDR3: CAWSLTGITGELFF. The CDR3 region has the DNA TGTGCCTGGAGTTTGACAGGAATCACCGGGGAGCTGTTTTTT.

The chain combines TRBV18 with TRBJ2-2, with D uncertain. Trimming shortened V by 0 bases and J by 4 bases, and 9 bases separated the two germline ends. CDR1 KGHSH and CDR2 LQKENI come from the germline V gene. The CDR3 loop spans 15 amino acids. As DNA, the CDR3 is TGTGCCAGCTCACCACCGATTGTAGCCACCGGGGAGCTGTTTTTT. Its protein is CASSPPIVATGELFF.